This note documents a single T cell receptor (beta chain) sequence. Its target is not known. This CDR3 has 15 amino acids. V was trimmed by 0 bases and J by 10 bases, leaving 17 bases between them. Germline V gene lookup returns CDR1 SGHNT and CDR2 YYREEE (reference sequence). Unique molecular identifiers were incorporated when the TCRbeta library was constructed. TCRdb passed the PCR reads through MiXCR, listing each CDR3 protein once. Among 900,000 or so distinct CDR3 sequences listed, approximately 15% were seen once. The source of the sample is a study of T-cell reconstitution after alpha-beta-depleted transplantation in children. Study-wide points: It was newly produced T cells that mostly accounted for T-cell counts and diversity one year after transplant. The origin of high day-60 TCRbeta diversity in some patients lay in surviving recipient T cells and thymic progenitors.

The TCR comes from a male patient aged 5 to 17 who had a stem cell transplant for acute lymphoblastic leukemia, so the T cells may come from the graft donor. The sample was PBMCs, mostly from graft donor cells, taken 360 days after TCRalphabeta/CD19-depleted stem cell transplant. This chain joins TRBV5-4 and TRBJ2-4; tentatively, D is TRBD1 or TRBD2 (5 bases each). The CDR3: CASSLEGRARGIQYF. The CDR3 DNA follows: TGTGCCAGCAGCTTGGAGGGACGGGCGAGAGGAATTCAGTACTTC.